The T cell receptor (beta chain) under discussion was sequenced for a study of shared clonotypes between healthy human individuals. Study results and caveats: Sequencing of the sorted subsets was shown by rarefaction to be incomplete despite large depth. For naive CD4 cells, roughly 5% of clonotypes were shared across a handful of donors.

Germline values: CDR1 LNHDA, CDR2 SQIVND (reference sequence). The V gene lost 1 base and the J gene lost 10 bases, with 10 bases spanning the gap. CDR3 size: 12 residues. This clone turned up a few times. The antigen is not known. Several immunoSEQ 96-well plates shared each subset's DNA, each plate a replicate. Measured with immunoSEQ multiplex PCR; TCRdb has only the in-frame clones, and not every one. This repertoire shows fewer than 3 million clones, approximately 90% found once; its top ten account for about 0.41%. This rearrangement joins TRBV19 to TRBJ1-1; possible D gene TRBD1, 5 bases. The receptor was isolated from a man younger than 35 in good health. Some clones in this sample may be carry-over from other donors' samples. Sequencing was performed on naive CD4+ T cells from PBMCs. Subset given: CD45RA+ positively selected. CDR3 sequence: CASSIAPGAAFF. CDR3 coding DNA: TGTGCCAGTAGTATAGCCCCCGGGGCAGCTTTCTTT. The full variable domain, with the rest looked up from reference TRBV19 and TRBJ1-1, is DGGITQSPKYLFRKEGQNVTLSCEQNLNHDAMYWYRQDPGQGLRLIYYSQIVNDFQKGDIAEGYSVSREKKESFPLTVTSAQKNPTAFYLCASSIAPGAAFFGQGTRLTVV.